This TCR beta chain was found in a study of Graves' ophthalmopathy and Graves' hyperthyroidism. Researchers took RNA transcripts and amplified TCR beta CDR3 regions from them. HTBI-primed first-round RT-PCR preceded second-round multiplex PCR. TCRdb re-called the multiplex PCR reads with MiXCR, one entry per CDR3 protein. Of 580,000 or so distinct CDR3 sequences detected, 35% to 45% appear once; the ten largest clones hold 4% to 5%. Notes on the study in general: Using a 13-signature model, the authors split ophthalmopathy from stable hyperthyroidism, with roughly 88% sensitivity and 80% to 84% specificity. Ophthalmopathy progression prediction by the model yielded a sensitivity of approximately 71% and a specificity of around 72%.

In its sample, this clonotype was seen many times. Antigen unknown. The CDR3 has 12 amino acids. The ends were cut back, 6 bases at V and 8 bases at J, with 13 bases in the middle. Sequencing input: peripheral blood or thyroid tissue (not recorded which). The source is an adult man with Graves' hyperthyroidism. The V call is TRBV12-3 or TRBV12-4, the J call TRBJ1-2; D is possibly TRBD1 (6 bases). In nucleotides, the CDR3 is TGTGCCAGCAGCCTGAACAGGGAAGGCTACACCTTC. Its translation: CASSLNREGYTF.